This TCR beta chain was captured by sequencing in a study of blood T cell repertoires in COVID-19. The overall study: The United States, Italy and Spain supplied acute and convalescent COVID-19 samples. PBMCs, B-cell-depleted T cells, or T cells were the source of the cDNA or gDNA that made up the material.

Authors' data handling: Amplification from reference gene primers served as the basis for estimated nucleated cell counts. Sequencing was performed with immunoSEQ multiplex PCR; in TCRdb, only in-frame clones are kept and a portion is missing. Clone size and the V and J calls come from that table; the DNA yielded D and trimming. The data show under 250,000 clones, about 80% seen once. The material sequenced was peripheral blood. The clonotype originates from a man between 45 and 60 years old with active or convalescent COVID-19.

DNA for the CDR3: TGTGCCAGTAGTATAGAGGGGGACAGTCCCCACAATCAGCCCCAGCATTTT. Translation gives CASSIEGDSPHNQPQHF. The chain recombines TRBV19 with TRBJ1-5; 7 bases map to TRBD1. The CDR3 consists of 17 residues. V was clipped by 0 bases and J by 3 bases; unmatched bases: 8. Germline CDR1 reads LNHDA; CDR2 reads SQIVND (reference sequence).